This T cell receptor beta chain was documented in a study of blood T cell repertoires in COVID-19. Whole-study context: Samples representing acute and convalescent COVID-19 were sourced from the United States, Italy and Spain.

Per the original methods: It was from reference gene primer amplification that nucleated cell counts were estimated. Data came from immunoSEQ multiplex PCR; TCRdb stores just in-frame clones and leaves some out. The V and J calls and clone size come from that table; D and trimming were worked out from the DNA. The sample consists of about 120,000 clones, around four fifths of them appearing once. The sequenced sample consisted of peripheral blood. This clonotype was sampled from a man aged 25-45 years with acute or convalescent COVID-19.

CDR3 coding DNA: TGTGCCTGGAGTGCAGGGTTCGACACTGAAGCTTTCTTT. Its protein is CAWSAGFDTEAFF. V gene TRBV30 combines with J gene TRBJ1-1; D is perhaps TRBD1 (5 bases). The CDR3 runs to 13 residues. Germline CDR1 GTSNPN, CDR2 SVGIG (reference sequence). The V end lost 1 base, the J end lost 3 bases, and 9 bases lay between the germline ends.